Listed here is a single T cell receptor beta chain. The germline gives CDR1 SNHLY, CDR2 FYNNEI. The CDR3 runs to 15 residues. V dropped 0 bases and J dropped 14; count of bases not matched to a gene: 15. Generated by immunoSEQ multiplex PCR, the TCRdb table keeps only in-frame clones and is missing some. The sample records 30,000 to 45,000 clones, 82% being singletons. The data were taken from a study of OX40 agonist ivuxolimab in advanced cancers. Across the whole study: Patients were dosed with the agonistic anti-OX40 (CD134) antibody ivuxolimab. A history of anti-PD-1, anti-PD-L1 or anti-CTLA-4 therapy was acceptable, and over 35% had some.

The TCR comes from an adult with an advanced solid tumor such as melanoma, head and neck, liver or kidney cancer. The specimen comprised CD4+ or CD8+ T cells sorted from blood, sampled in a trial of the OX40 agonist ivuxolimab. The chain uses TRBV2 and TRBJ2-5; TRBD1 matches at 7 bases. DNA for the CDR3: TGTGCCAGCAGTGAAGCAGAGGGGGCATGGGGTAAAGACTACTTC. This translates into CASSEAEGAWGKDYF.